This TCR beta chain was identified in a study of monozygotic twins with inflammatory bowel disease. The germline CDR1 and CDR2 sequences are SGHNT and YYREEE (reference sequence). The CDR3 sequence is 13 residues long. UMIs that had a 6-nucleotide sample barcode were put in using template switching. Following a re-call of the 5' RACE reads, TCRdb has one entry per CDR3 protein and lacks DNA. The specimen's table records 440,000 or so distinct CDR3 sequences. The chain employs TRBV5-4 and TRBJ2-1; checking the TCRdb D call of TRBD1 is not possible without DNA. Sequenced input: blood. The sequence was collected from a human donor with ulcerative colitis or Crohn's disease, or a healthy co-twin of an affected twin (not recorded which). This CDR3 reads CASSRRGGNEQFF. Full variable domain (remainder filled in from reference TRBV5-4 and TRBJ2-1): ETGVTQSPTHLIKTRGQQVTLRCSSQSGHNTVSWYQQALGQGPQFIFQYYREEENGRGNFPPRFSGLQFPNYSSELNVNALELDDSALYLCASSRRGGNEQFFGPGTRLTVL.